The clone carrying this TCR beta chain was observed a handful of times. Its matching antigen is unknown. This sample was included in a study of vaccination and CD4 T cells after COVID-19. Study as a whole: Testing by nasal swab PCR showed convalescent patients to be SARS-CoV-2 positive; nine were mild and one was severe. The peptides that stimulated the cells were overlapping spike peptides from SARS-CoV-2, HCoV-NL63, HCoV-OC43 and HCoV-229E. Study results and caveats: Spike mono-reactive status applied to 304 of 307 vaccine-specific clones in convalescent patients. Clonotypes reactive to SARS-CoV-2 had a median that went up from approximately 21 to 38, but not significantly.

CDR3 length: 14 amino acids. With 1 base removed from V and 4 bases from J, the gap between germline ends came to 10 bases. Germline loops: CDR1 SEHNR, CDR2 FQNEAQ (reference sequence). Sequence data for DNA of cultured CD4+ T cells were generated by the Oncomine TCR Beta short-read assay. TCRdb reprocessed the PCR reads with MiXCR, giving one entry per CDR3 protein. The data contain some 26,000 distinct CDR3 sequences, roughly two fifths of them singletons. Time point: late sampling 161 to 241 days after vaccination in a few convalescent patients. Treatment noted: approximately nine-day PBMC culture with coronavirus spike peptide pools or control peptides (ViraFEST assay).

This sample comprised CD4+ T cells from blood, cultured in vitro, obtained about 7 months after SARS-CoV-2 vaccination. The genes are TRBV7-9 and TRBJ1-1; no clear D gene. This receptor was identified in a human donor who had recovered from COVID-19. The chain's CDR3 is CASSLEARLTEAFF. DNA for the CDR3: TGTGCCAGCAGCTTAGAGGCCCGGCTCACTGAAGCTTTCTTT.